This T cell receptor beta chain is drawn from a study of blood T cells in healthy people across ages. This clonotype came up a few times. Possible read error: a much larger clone is one base away. The CDR3 covers 15 residues. V was shortened by 4 bases and J by 2 bases, with 10 bases between the two germline ends. The germline V gene has CDR1 SGHRS and CDR2 YFSETQ. Every donor provided roughly 10 milliliters of peripheral blood. Sample-barcoded 5' priming and a J-beta primer mix drove a second PCR of 7 to 11 cycles. A template-switch adaptor with 12 random nucleotides tagged each cDNA molecule. TCRdb re-analysed the 5' RACE reads in MiXCR, keeping a single row per CDR3 protein. The table records more than 800,000 distinct CDR3 sequences, 29% of them present only once.

Sequences were obtained from blood. This clonotype originated in a woman older than 75 in good health. The chain uses TRBV5-1 and TRBJ2-6; a weak D match, TRBD2 (5 bases). CDR3 coding DNA: TGCGCCAGCAGCGTGAGGGTCACTGGGGCCAACGTCCTGACTTTC. It yields the protein CASSVRVTGANVLTF. Full variable domain (missing parts from reference TRBV5-1 and TRBJ2-6): KAGVTQTPRYLIKTRGQQVTLSCSPISGHRSVSWYQQTPGQGLQFLFEYFSETQRNKGNFPGRFSGRQFSNSRSEMNVSTLELGDSALYLCASSVRVTGANVLTFGAGSRLTVL.